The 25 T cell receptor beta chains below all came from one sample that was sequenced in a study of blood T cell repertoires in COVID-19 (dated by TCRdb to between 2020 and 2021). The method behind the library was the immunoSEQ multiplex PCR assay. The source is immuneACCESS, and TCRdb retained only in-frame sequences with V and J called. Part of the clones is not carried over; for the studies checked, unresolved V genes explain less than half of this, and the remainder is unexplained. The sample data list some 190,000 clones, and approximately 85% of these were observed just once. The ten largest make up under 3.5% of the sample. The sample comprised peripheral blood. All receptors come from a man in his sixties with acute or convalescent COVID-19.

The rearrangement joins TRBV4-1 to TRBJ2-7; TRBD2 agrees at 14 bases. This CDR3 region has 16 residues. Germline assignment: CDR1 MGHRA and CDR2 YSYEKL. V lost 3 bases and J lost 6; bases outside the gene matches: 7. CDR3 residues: CASSHQGLAGGGEQYF. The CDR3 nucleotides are TGCGCCAGCAGCCACCAAGGACTAGCGGGAGGCGGCGAGCAGTACTTC.

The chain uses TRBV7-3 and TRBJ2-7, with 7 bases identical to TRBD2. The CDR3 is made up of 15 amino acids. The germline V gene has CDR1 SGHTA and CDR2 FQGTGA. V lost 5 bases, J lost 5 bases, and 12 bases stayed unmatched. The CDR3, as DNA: TGTGCCAGCAGCCCTAGGGGCGGGGGTGCCGACGAGCAGTACTTC. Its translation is CASSPRGGGADEQYF.

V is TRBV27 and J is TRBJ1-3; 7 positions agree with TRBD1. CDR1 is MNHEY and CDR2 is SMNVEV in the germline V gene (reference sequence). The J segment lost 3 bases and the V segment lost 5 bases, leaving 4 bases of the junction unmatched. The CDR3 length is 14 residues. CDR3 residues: CASSQQGVGNTIYF. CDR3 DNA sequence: TGTGCCAGCAGTCAGCAGGGGGTTGGAAACACCATATATTTT.

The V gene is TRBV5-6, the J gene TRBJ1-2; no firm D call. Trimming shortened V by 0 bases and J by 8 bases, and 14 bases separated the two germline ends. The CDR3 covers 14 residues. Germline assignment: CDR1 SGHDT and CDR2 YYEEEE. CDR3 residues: CASSLALRPSGYTF. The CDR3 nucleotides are TGTGCCAGCAGCTTGGCCCTGAGGCCGTCGGGCTACACCTTC.

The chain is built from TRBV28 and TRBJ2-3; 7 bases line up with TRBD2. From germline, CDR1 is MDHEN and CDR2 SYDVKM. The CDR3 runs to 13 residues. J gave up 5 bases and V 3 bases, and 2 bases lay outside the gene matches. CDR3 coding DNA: TGTGCCAGCAGTTTGGCGGGAGAAGATACGCAGTATTTT. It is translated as CASSLAGEDTQYF.

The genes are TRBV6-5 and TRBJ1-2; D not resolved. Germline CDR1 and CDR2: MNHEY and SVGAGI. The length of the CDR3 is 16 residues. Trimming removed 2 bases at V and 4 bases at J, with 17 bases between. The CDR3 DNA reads TGTGCCAGCAGTTACCCAAAATCGGCAGGATTCTATGGCTACACCTTC. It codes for CASSYPKSAGFYGYTF.

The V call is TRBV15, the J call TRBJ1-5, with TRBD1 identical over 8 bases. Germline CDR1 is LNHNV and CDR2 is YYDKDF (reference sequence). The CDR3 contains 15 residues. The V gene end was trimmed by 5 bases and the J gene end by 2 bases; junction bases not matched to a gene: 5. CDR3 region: CATSFSTGGNQPQHF. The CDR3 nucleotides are TGTGCCACCAGCTTCTCGACAGGGGGCAATCAGCCCCAGCATTTT.

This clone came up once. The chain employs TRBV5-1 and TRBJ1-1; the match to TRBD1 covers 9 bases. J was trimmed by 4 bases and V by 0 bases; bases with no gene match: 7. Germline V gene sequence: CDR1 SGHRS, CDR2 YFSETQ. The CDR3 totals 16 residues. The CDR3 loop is CASSLEGQGGSTEAFF. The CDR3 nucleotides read TGCGCCAGCAGCTTGGAGGGACAGGGAGGAAGCACTGAAGCTTTCTTT. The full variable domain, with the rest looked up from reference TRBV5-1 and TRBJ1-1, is KAGVTQTPRYLIKTRGQQVTLSCSPISGHRSVSWYQQTPGQGLQFLFEYFSETQRNKGNFPGRFSGRQFSNSRSEMNVSTLELGDSALYLCASSLEGQGGSTEAFFGQGTRLTVV.

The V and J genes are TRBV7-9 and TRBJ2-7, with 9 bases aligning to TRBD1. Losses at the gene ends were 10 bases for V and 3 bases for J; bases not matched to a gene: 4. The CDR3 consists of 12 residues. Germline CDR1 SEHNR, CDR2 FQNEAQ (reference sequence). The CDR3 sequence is CATDRGSYEQYF. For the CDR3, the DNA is TGTGCCACAGACAGGGGGAGCTACGAGCAGTACTTC. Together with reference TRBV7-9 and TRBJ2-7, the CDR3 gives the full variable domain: DTGVSQNPRHKITKRGQNVTFRCDPISEHNRLYWYRQTLGQGPEFLTYFQNEAQLEKSRLLSDRFSAERPKGSFSTLEIQRTEQGDSAMYLCATDRGSYEQYFGPGTRLTVT.

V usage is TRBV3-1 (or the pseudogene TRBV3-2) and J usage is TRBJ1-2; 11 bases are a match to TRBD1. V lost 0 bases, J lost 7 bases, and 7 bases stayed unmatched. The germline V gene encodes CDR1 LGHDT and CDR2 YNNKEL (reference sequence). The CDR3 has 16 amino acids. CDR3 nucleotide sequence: TGTGCCAGCAGCCAAGATCGAGGGACAGGGGGAGGTGGCTACACCTTC. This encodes CASSQDRGTGGGGYTF.

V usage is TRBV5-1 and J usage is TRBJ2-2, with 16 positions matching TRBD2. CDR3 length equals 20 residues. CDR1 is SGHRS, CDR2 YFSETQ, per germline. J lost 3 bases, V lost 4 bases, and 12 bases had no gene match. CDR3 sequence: CASSGGQLGLAGGDTGELFF. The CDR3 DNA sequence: TGCGCCAGCAGCGGAGGACAGTTGGGACTAGCGGGAGGGGACACCGGGGAGCTGTTTTTT.

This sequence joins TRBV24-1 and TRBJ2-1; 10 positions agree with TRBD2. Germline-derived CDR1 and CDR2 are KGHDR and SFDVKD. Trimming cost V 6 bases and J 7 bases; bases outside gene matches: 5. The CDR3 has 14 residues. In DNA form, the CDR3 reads TGTGCCACCAGTATAGCGGGAGGTGTTAATGAGCAGTTCTTC. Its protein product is CATSIAGGVNEQFF.

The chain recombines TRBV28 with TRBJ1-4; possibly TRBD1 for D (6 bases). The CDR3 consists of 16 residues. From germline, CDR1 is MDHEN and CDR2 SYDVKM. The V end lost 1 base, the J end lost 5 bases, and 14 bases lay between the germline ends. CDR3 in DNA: TGTGCCAGCAGTTTATTCGGGACACAGAGAAATGAAAAACTGTTTTTT. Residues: CASSLFGTQRNEKLFF.

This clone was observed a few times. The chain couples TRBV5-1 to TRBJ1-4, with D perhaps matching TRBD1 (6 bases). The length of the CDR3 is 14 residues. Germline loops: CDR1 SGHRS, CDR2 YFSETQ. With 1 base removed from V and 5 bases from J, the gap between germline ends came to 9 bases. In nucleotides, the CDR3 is TGCGCCAGCAGCTTGCAGGGGATAAATGAAAAACTGTTTTTT. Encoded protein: CASSLQGINEKLFF.

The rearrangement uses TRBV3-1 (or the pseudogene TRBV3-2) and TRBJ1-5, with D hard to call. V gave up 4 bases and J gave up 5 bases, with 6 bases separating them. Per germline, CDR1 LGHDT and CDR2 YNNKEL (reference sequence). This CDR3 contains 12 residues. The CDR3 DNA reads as TGTGCCAGCAGCCTTGGAGATCAGCCCCAGCATTTT. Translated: CASSLGDQPQHF.

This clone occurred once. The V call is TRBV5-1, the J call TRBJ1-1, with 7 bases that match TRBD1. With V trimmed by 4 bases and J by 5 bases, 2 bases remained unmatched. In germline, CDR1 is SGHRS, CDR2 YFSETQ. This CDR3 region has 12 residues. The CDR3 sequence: CASSIQGTEAFF. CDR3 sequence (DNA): TGCGCCAGCAGCATACAGGGGACTGAAGCTTTCTTT.

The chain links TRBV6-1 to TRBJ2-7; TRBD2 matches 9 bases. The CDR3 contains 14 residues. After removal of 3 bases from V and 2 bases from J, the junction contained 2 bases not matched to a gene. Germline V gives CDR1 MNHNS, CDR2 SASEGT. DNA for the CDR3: TGTGCCAGCAGTGACGCGGGAGGGCCCTACGAGCAGTACTTC. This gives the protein CASSDAGGPYEQYF.

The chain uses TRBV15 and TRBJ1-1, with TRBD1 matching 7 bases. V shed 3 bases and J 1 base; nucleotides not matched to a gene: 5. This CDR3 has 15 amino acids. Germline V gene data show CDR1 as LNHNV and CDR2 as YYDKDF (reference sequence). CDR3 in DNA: TGTGCCACCAGCAGTAGGCAGGGGGGGAACACTGAAGCTTTCTTT. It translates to CATSSRQGGNTEAFF.

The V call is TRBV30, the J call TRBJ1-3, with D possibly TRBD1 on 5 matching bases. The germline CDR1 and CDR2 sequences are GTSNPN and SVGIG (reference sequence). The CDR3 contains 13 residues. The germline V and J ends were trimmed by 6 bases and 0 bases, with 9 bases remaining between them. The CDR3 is CACDSSSGNTIYF. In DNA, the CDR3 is TGTGCCTGCGACAGTAGCTCTGGAAACACCATATATTTT. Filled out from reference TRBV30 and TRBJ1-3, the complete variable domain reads SQTIHQWPATLVQPVGSPLSLECTVEGTSNPNLYWYRQAAGRGLQLLFYSVGIGQISSEVPQNLSASRPQDRQFILSSKKLLLSDSGFYLCACDSSSGNTIYFGEGSWLTVV.

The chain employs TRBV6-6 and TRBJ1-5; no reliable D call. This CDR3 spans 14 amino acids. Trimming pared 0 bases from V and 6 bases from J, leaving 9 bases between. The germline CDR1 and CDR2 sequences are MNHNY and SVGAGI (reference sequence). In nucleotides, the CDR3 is TGTGCCAGCAGTTACTCGACTGGTCTTCAGCCCCAGCATTTT. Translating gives CASSYSTGLQPQHF.

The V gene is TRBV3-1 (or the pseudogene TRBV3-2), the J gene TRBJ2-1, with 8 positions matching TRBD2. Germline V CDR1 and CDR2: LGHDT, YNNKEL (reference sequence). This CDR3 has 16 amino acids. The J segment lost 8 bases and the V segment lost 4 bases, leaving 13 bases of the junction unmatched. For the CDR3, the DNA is TGTGCCAGCAGCCTCCTCGGAAGCGGGAGTAGTGATGAGCAGTTCTTC. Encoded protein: CASSLLGSGSSDEQFF.

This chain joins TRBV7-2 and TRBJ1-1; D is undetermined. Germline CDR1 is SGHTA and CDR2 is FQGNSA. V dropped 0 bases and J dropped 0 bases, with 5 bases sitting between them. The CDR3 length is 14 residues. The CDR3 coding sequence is TGTGCCAGCAGCTTAGCGCGGTTGAACACTGAAGCTTTCTTT. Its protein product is CASSLARLNTEAFF.

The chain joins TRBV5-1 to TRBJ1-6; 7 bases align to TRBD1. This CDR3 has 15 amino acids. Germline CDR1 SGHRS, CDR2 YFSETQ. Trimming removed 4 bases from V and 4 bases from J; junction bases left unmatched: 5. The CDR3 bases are TGCGCCAGCAGCCCGGGACAGTCTTATAATTCACCCCTCCACTTT. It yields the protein CASSPGQSYNSPLHF.

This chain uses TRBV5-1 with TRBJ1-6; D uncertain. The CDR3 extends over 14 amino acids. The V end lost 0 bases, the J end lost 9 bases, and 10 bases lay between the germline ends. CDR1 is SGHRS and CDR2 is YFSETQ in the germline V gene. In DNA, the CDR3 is TGCGCCAGCAGCTTGGGGCAGGTTACTTCACCCCTCCACTTT. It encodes CASSLGQVTSPLHF.

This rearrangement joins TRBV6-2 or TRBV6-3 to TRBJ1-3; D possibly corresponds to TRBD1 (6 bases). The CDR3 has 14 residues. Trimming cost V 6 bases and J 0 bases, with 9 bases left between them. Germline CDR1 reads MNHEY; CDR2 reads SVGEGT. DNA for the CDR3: TGTGCCAGCAGCCGGGACATCTCTGGAAACACCATATATTTT. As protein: CASSRDISGNTIYF.